These 9 T cell receptor beta chains came from one sample sequenced in a study of cytomegalovirus exposure and HLA in healthy donors. The study ran its PCR with 60 Vbeta and 13 Jbeta primers. Sequencing used immunoSEQ multiplex PCR; TCRdb keeps in-frame clones, though not all of them. The table includes some 170,000 clones, around 83% detected once. The sample was PBMCs. The receptors were gathered from a girl aged 2 to 10 in good health and CMV-seropositive.

The V call is TRBV30, the J call TRBJ2-5, with TRBD1 identical over 7 bases. CDR1 and CDR2 from the germline V gene are GTSNPN and SVGIG (reference sequence). The length of the CDR3 is 15 residues. The V and J ends lost 2 bases and 5 bases, in that order; junction bases with no gene match: 11. The CDR3 DNA reads as TGTGCCTGGAGTCCAGGACAGGTGGGCGTCGAGACCCAGTACTTC. Residues: CAWSPGQVGVETQYF.

This sequence joins TRBV13 and TRBJ2-7; D might be TRBD1 (7 bases). The V end was cut by 2 bases, the J end by 3 bases, with 20 bases between. Germline assignment: CDR1 PRHDT and CDR2 FYEKMQ (reference sequence). The CDR3 is 17 residues long. CDR3 loop: CASSLPPLTGTDYEQYF. In DNA form, the CDR3 reads TGTGCCAGCAGCTTACCCCCGTTGACAGGGACTGACTACGAGCAGTACTTC. The full variable domain, in which reference TRBV13 and TRBJ2-7 provide the parts outside the CDR3, is AAGVIQSPRHLIKEKRETATLKCYPIPRHDTVYWYQQGPGQDPQFLISFYEKMQSDKGSIPDRFSAQQFSDYHSELNMSSLELGDSALYFCASSLPPLTGTDYEQYFGPGTRLTVT.

The chain employs TRBV7-7 and TRBJ2-3; 13 bases are a match to TRBD2. This CDR3 region has 16 residues. Germline V gene lookup returns CDR1 SSHAT and CDR2 FNYEAQ (reference sequence). The CDR3 DNA is TGTGCTAGCGGGAAACTAGCGGGAGGGCTCACAGATACGCAGTATTTT. This codes for CASGKLAGGLTDTQYF.

This chain joins TRBV27 and TRBJ1-1, with a weak D call TRBD1 (6 bases). The CDR3 runs 15 residues. CDR1 is MNHEY and CDR2 is SMNVEV in the germline V gene (reference sequence). The V gene lost 3 bases and the J gene lost 3 bases, with 14 bases spanning the gap. CDR3 DNA: TGTGCCAGCAGTTTCCTAAGCAGGGGCCACACTGAAGCTTTCTTT. Protein: CASSFLSRGHTEAFF.

V usage is TRBV7-9 and J usage is TRBJ2-3, with D tentatively TRBD1 (6 bases). Trimming stripped 3 bases from V and 2 bases from J, with 15 bases between. Per germline, CDR1 SEHNR and CDR2 FQNEAQ (reference sequence). The length of the CDR3 is 16 residues. In DNA form, the CDR3 reads TGTGCCAGCAGCTTTCAAAGGGGGATCCACACAGATACGCAGTATTTT. Amino acid sequence: CASSFQRGIHTDTQYF.

The chain carries TRBV28 and TRBJ1-5; D may be TRBD1 (5 bases). This CDR3 spans 16 amino acids. The germline V and J ends were trimmed by 5 bases and 7 bases, with 21 bases remaining between them. Germline loops: CDR1 MDHEN, CDR2 SYDVKM. The CDR3 region is CASSAEGGARGQPQHF. The CDR3 nucleotides are TGTGCCAGCAGTGCCGAGGGTGGGGCGCGGGGGCAGCCCCAGCATTTT.

This chain connects TRBV7-9 to TRBJ2-3, with no clear D. The V and J ends lost 0 bases and 0 bases respectively, with 7 bases between them. There are 15 residues in the CDR3. Germline CDR1 reads SEHNR; CDR2 reads FQNEAQ (reference sequence). CDR3 nucleotide sequence: TGTGCCAGCAGCTTAGCTAGATACAGCACAGATACGCAGTATTTT. It translates to CASSLARYSTDTQYF. Drawing the rest from reference TRBV7-9 and TRBJ2-3, the complete variable domain is DTGVSQNPRHKITKRGQNVTFRCDPISEHNRLYWYRQTLGQGPEFLTYFQNEAQLEKSRLLSDRFSAERPKGSFSTLEIQRTEQGDSAMYLCASSLARYSTDTQYFGPGTRLTVL.

The rearrangement links TRBV11-2 to TRBJ2-7, with 7 bases matching TRBD2. The CDR3 has 14 residues. J was trimmed by 5 bases and V by 2 bases; bases with no gene match: 6. The germline CDR1 and CDR2 sequences are SGHAT and FQNNGV. The CDR3 coding sequence is TGTGCCAGCAGCTTAAGACTAGCTTCCAACGAGCAGTACTTC. It is translated as CASSLRLASNEQYF.

The V gene is TRBV27, the J gene TRBJ2-3; D gene ambiguous. The CDR3 spans 14 residues. CDR1 and CDR2 (germline): MNHEY, SMNVEV (reference sequence). Trimming removed 9 bases from V and 0 bases from J, with 13 bases in between. The CDR3 reads CASSPATSTDTQYF. The CDR3 DNA reads TGTGCCAGTTCTCCCGCAACTAGCACAGATACGCAGTATTTT.